This TCR beta chain originates from a study of early T cells in non-severe SARS-CoV-2 infection. CDR3 length: 14 amino acids. In germline, CDR1 is SGHDN, CDR2 FVKESK. V lost 0 bases and J 4 bases, leaving 8 bases between the germline ends. This clonotype was found many times. TCRdb called the 5' RACE reads again in MiXCR, with one record for every CDR3 protein. In the table there are 50,000 or so distinct CDR3 sequences, under 15% of which are singletons. This chain uses TRBV14 with TRBJ2-3; no clear D. The sample here was whole blood, taken at baseline. The TCR originated in an adult who was a healthcare worker with PCR-confirmed SARS-CoV-2 infection or an uninfected control (not recorded which). CDR3 amino acids: CASSQDMAPDTQYF. CDR3 in DNA: TGTGCCAGCAGCCAAGATATGGCGCCAGATACGCAGTATTTT.